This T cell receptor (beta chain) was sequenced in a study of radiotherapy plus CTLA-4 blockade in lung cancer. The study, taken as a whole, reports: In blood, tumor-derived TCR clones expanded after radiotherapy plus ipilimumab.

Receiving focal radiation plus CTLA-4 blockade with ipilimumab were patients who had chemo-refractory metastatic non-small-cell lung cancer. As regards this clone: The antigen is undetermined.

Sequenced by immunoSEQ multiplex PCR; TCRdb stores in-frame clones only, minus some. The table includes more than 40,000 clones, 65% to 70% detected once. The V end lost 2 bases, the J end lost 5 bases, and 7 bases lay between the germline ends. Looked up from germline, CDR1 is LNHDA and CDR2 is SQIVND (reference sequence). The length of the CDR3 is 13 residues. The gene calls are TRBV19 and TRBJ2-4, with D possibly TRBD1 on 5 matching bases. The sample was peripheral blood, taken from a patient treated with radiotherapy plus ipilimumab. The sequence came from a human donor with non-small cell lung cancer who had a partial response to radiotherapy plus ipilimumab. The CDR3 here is CASSIRGENIQYF. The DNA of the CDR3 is TGTGCCAGTAGTATAAGGGGCGAAAACATTCAGTACTTC. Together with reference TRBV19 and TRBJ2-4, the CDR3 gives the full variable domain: DGGITQSPKYLFRKEGQNVTLSCEQNLNHDAMYWYRQDPGQGLRLIYYSQIVNDFQKGDIAEGYSVSREKKESFPLTVTSAQKNPTAFYLCASSIRGENIQYFGAGTRLSVL.